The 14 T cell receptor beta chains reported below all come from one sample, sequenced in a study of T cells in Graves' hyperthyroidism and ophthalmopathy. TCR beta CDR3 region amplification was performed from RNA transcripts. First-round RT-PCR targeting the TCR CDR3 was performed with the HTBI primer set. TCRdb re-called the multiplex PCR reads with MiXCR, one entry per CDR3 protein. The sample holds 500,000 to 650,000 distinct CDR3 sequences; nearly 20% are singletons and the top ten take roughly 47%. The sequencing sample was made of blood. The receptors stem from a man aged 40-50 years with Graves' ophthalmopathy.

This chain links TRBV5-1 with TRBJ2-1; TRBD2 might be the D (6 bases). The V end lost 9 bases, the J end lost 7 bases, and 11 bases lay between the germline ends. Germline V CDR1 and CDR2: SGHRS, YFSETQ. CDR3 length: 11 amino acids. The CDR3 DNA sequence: TGCGCCACCAGGGCGGGAAATGAGCAGTTCTTC. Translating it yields CATRAGNEQFF.

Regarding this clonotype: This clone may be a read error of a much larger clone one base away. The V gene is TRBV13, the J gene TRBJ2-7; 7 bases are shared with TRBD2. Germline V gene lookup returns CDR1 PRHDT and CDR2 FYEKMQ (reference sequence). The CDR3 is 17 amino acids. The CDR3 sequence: CANSYGTATGGSYEQYF. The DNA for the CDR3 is TGTGCCAACAGCTATGGGACTGCCACCGGGGGGTCCTACGAGCAGTACTTC.

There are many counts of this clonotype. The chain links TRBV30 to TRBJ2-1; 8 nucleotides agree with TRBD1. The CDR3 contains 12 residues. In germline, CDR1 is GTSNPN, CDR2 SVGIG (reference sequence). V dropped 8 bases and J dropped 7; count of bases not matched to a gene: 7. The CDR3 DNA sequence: TGTGCCCTAGGACAGGGTGGTAATGAGCAGTTCTTC. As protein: CALGQGGNEQFF. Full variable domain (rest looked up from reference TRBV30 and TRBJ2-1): SQTIHQWPATLVQPVGSPLSLECTVEGTSNPNLYWYRQAAGRGLQLLFYSVGIGQISSEVPQNLSASRPQDRQFILSSKKLLLSDSGFYLCALGQGGNEQFFGPGTRLTVL.

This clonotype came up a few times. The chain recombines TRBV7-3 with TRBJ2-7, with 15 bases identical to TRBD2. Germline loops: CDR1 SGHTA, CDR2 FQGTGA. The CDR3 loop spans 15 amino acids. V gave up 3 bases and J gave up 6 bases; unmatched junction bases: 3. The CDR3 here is CASSLGTSGGSEQYF. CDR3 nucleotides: TGTGCCAGCAGCTTGGGGACTAGCGGGGGGTCCGAGCAGTACTTC.

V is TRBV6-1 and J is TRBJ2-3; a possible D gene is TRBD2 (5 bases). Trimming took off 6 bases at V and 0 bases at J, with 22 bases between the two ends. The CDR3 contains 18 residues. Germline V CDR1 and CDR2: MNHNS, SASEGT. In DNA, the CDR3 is TGTGCCAGCAGCCTCAGGCAGGCGGGCCTAGCTAGCACAGATACGCAGTATTTT. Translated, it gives CASSLRQAGLASTDTQYF.

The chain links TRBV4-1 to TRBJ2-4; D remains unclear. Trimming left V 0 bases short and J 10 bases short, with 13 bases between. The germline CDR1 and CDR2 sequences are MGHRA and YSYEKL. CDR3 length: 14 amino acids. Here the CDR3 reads CASSQDQTVGIQYF. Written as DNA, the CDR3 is TGCGCCAGCAGCCAAGATCAAACGGTTGGGATTCAGTACTTC.

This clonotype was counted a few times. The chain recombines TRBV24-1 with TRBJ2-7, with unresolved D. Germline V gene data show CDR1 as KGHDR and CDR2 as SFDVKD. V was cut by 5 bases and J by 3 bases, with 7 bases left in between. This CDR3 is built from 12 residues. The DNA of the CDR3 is TGTGCCACCAGTGGGGCATACTACGAGCAGTACTTC. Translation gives CATSGAYYEQYF.

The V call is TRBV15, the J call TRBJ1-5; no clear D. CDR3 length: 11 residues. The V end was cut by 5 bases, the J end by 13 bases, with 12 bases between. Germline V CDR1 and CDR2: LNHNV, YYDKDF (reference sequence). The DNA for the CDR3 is TGTGCCACCAGCGGAGGACCGAGGCAGCATTTT. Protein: CATSGGPRQHF.

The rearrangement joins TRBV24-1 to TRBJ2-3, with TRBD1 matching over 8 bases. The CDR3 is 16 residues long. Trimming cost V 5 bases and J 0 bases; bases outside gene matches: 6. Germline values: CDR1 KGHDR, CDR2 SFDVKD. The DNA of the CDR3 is TGTGCCACCAGTGGTTCAGGGGGCACTAGCACAGATACGCAGTATTTT. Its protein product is CATSGSGGTSTDTQYF.

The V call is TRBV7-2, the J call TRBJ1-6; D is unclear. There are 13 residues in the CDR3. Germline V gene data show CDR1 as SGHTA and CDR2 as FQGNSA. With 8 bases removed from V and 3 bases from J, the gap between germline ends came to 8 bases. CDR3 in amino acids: CASLSGYNSPLHF. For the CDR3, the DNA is TGTGCCAGCCTCTCGGGCTATAATTCACCCCTCCACTTT.

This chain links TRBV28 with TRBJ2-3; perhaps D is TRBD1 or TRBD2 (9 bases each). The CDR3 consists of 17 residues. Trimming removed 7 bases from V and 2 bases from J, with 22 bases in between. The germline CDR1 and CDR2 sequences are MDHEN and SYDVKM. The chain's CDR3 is CASNLAGQGWVTDTQYF. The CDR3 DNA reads TGTGCCAGCAATCTAGCGGGACAGGGTTGGGTCACAGATACGCAGTATTTT. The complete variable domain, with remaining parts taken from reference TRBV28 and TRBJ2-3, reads DVKVTQSSRYLVKRTGEKVFLECVQDMDHENMFWYRQDPGLGLRLIYFSYDVKMKEKGDIPEGYSVSREKKERFSLILESASTNQTSMYLCASNLAGQGWVTDTQYFGPGTRLTVL.

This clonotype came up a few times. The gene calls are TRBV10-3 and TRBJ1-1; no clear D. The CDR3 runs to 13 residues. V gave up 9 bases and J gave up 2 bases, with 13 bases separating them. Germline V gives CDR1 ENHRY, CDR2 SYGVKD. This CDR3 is CAIGRTGNTEAFF. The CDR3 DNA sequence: TGTGCCATTGGAAGGACGGGAAACACTGAAGCTTTCTTT.

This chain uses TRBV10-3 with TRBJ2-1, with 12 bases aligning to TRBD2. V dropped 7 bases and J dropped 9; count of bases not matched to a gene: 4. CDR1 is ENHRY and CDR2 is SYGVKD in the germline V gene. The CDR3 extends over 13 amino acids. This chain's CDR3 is CAITGLAGFEQFF. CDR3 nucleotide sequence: TGTGCCATCACAGGACTAGCGGGATTTGAGCAGTTCTTC.

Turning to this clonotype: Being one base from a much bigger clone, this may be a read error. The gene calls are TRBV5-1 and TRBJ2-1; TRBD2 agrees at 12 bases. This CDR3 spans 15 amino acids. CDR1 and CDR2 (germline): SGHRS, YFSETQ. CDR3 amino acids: CASSLTSGRNNGQFF. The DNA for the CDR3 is TGCGCCAGCAGCCTTACTAGCGGGAGGAACAATGGGCAGTTCTTC.